This T cell receptor (beta chain) was captured by sequencing in a study of blood T cell repertoires in COVID-19 (dated by TCRdb to about 2020). Describing the broader study: The collaborator samples originated in the United States, Italy and Spain and spanned the acute and convalescent phases of COVID-19. The dataset comprised deeply sampled blood TCRbeta repertoires from subjects exposed to, actively infected with, or recovered from COVID-19. The material from the prospective study consisted of cDNA or gDNA derived from T cells, B-cell-depleted T cells, or PBMCs. Where available, HLA class I and class II types were taken from metadata supplied by the sample provider and were not determined by assay-based typing. Nearly every sample came with metadata listing a de-identified subject ID, COVID-19 status, age in years and sex. A freely available public database, intended as a resource for researchers studying the immune response to SARS-CoV-2, is where the repertoires were released. The samples were drawn from the first 160 participants of the ongoing ImmuneRACE study and from 1,254 subjects provided by 6 global collaborators. Study-level results and caveats: Clinical and demographic metadata were provided uncurated, with the amount varying by source and participant.

TCRbeta CDR3 regions were amplified from genomic DNA by means of the immunoSEQ Assay, a bias-controlled multiplex PCR. In the source study's methods: The number of nucleated cells in each sample was estimated from the amplification of reference gene primers within the assay. Sequence reads were collapsed and filtered to measure the absolute abundance of every unique TCRbeta CDR3 rearrangement. Productive Simpson clonality was computed per sample as the square root of Simpson's diversity index over productive rearrangements. Entries here come from immuneACCESS through TCRdb and include only in-frame sequences with V and J called. Some clones fail to appear in such tables; in the studies checked, an unresolved V gene covers under half of the shortfall, and the cause of the remainder is unknown. D and trimming come from the DNA, and the V and J calls and clone size come from that table. The sample table contains hundreds of thousands of clones; only one count was recorded for roughly nine tenths of them. Of the sample, roughly 7.3% falls within the top ten clones.

For this clone: Its antigen target is currently unknown. No per-base quality is available; no much larger clone lies one base away.

The CDR3 covers 16 residues, taking in both the cysteine and the phenylalanine. Just CDR3 DNA is preserved here, 48 bases in frame from base 1. The trim is 5 bases for V and 1 base for J, with a gap of 14 bases between the germline ends. Sequences SGHVS (CDR1) and FNYEAQ (CDR2) are obtained from the germline V gene. In Seattle, one collaborating source enrolled patients while the infection was active and tracked those patients longitudinally over the course of disease. The collaborating institutions used their own protocols to collect whole blood in K2EDTA tubes. For TCRbeta analysis, collaborator samples were shipped as frozen whole blood, as isolated PBMCs, or as DNA extracted from either sample type.

The source material was peripheral blood. The TCR sequence derives from a woman aged 45-60 years with COVID-19, enrolled during active disease. Recombination linked TRBV7-6 to TRBJ1-4, with a tentative D gene TRBD1 over 6 matching bases. The CDR3 is CASSLTLGGTNEKLFF. DNA sequence: TGTGCCAGCAGCCTAACCTTAGGGGGAACTAATGAAAAACTGTTTTTT.